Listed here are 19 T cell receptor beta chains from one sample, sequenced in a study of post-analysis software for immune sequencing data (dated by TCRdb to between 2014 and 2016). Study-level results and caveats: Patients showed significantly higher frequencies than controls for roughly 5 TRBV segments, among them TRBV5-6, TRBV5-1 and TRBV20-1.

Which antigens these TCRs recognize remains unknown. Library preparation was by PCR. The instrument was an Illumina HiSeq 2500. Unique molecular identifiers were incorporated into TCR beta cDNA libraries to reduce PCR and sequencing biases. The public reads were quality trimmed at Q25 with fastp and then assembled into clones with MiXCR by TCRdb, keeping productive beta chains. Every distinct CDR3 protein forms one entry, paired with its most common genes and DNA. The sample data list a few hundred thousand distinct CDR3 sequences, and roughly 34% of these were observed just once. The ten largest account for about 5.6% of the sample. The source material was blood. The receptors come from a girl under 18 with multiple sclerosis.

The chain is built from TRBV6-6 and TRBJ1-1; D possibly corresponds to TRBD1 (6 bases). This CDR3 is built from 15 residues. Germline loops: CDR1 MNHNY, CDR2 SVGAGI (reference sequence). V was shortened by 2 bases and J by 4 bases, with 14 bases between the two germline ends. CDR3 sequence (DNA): TGTGCCAGCAGTTACAGGGGGGAAAGGAGCACTGAAGCTTTCTTT. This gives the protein CASSYRGERSTEAFF.

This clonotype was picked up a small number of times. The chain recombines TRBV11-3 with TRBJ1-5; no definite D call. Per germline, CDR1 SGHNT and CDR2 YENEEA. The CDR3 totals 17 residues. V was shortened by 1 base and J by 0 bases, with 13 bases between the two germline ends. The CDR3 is CASSLGFWGFSNQPQHF. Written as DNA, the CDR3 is TGTGCCAGCAGCTTAGGCTTTTGGGGATTTAGCAATCAGCCCCAGCATTTT.

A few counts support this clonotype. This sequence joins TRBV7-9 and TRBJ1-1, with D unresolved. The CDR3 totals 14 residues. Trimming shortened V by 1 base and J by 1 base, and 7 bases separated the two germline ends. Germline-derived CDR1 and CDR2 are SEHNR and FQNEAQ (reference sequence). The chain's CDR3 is CASSLGYGNTEAFF. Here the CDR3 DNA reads TGTGCCAGCAGCTTAGGGTATGGGAACACTGAAGCTTTCTTT.

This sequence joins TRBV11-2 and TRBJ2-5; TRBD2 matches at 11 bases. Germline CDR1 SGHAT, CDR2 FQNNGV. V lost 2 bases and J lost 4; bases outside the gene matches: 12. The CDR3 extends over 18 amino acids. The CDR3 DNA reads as TGTGCCAGCAGCTTAATTCGGACTAGCGGGTGGATTTCAGAGACCCAGTACTTC. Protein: CASSLIRTSGWISETQYF.

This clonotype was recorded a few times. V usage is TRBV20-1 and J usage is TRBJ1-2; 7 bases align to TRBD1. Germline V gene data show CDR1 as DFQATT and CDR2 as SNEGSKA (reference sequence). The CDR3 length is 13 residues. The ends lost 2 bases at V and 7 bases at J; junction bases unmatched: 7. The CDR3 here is CSARNDRVGGYTF. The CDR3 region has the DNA TGCAGTGCTAGAAACGACAGGGTGGGTGGCTACACCTTC.

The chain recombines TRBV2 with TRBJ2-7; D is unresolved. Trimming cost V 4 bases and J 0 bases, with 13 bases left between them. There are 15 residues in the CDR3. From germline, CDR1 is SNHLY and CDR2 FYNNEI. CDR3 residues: CASSAPLKDSYEQYF. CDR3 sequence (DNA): TGTGCCAGCAGTGCTCCGTTGAAGGACTCCTACGAGCAGTACTTC.

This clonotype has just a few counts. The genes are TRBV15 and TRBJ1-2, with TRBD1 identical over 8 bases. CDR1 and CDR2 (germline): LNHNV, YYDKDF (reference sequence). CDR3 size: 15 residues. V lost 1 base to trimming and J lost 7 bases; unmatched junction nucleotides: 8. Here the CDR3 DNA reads TGTGCCACCAGCAGAGGTGAGGGACAGGAGGCTGGCTACACCTTC. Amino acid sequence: CATSRGEGQEAGYTF.

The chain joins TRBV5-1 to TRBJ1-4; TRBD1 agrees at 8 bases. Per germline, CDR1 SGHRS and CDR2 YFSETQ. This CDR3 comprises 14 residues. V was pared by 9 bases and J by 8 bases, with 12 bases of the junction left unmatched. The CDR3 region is CATRRGTGDEKLFF. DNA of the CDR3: TGCGCCACACGGAGGGGGACAGGCGACGAAAAACTGTTTTTT.

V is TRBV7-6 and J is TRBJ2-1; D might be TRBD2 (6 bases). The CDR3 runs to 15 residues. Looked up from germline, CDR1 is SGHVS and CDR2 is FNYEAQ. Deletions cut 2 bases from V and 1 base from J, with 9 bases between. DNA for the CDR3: TGTGCCAGCAGCTTACCGGGGGTATCCTACAATGAGCAGTTCTTC. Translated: CASSLPGVSYNEQFF. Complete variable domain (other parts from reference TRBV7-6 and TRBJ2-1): GAGVSQSPRYKVTKRGQDVALRCDPISGHVSLYWYRQALGQGPEFLTYFNYEAQQDKSGLPNDRFSAERPEGSISTLTIQRTEQRDSAMYRCASSLPGVSYNEQFFGPGTRLTVL.

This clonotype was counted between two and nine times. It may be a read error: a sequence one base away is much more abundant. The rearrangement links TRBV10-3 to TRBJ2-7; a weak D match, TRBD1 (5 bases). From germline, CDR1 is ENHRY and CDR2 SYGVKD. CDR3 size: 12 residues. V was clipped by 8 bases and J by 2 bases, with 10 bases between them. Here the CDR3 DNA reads TGTGCCATCCAGGGTGGCACCTACGAGCAGTACTTC. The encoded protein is CAIQGGTYEQYF.

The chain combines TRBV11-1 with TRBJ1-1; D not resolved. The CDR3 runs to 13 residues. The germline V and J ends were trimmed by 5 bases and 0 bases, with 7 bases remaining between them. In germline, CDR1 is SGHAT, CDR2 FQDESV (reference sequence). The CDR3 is CASSIVVNTEAFF. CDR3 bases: TGTGCCAGCAGCATAGTGGTGAACACTGAAGCTTTCTTT.

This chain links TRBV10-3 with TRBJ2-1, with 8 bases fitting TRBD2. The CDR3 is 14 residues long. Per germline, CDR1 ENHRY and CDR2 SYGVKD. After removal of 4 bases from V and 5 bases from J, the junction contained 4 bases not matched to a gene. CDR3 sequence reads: CAISGSGGNNEQFF. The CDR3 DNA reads TGTGCCATCAGTGGAAGCGGGGGTAACAATGAGCAGTTCTTC.

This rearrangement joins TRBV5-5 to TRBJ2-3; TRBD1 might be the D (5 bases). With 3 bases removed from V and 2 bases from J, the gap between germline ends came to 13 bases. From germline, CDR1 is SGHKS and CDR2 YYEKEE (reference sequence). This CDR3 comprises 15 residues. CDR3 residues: CASSSHLQDTDTQYF. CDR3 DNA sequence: TGTGCCAGCAGCTCGCACTTACAGGACACAGATACGCAGTATTTT.

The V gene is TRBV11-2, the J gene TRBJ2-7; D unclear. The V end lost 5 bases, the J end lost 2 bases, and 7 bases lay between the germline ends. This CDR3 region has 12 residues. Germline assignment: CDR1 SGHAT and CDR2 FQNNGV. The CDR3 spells CASSPSPYEQYF. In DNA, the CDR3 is TGTGCCAGCAGCCCCTCGCCCTACGAGCAGTACTTC.

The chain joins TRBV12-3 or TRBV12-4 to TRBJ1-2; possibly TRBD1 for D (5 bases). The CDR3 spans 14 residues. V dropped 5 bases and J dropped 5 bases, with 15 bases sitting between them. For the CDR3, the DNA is TGTGCCAGCAGTCACAGGACCTCTGGATATGGCTACACCTTC. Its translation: CASSHRTSGYGYTF.

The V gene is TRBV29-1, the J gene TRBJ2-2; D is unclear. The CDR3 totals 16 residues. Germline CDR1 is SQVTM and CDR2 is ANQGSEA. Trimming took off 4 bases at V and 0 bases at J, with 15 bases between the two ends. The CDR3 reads CSVGLDESANTGELFF. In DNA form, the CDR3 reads TGCAGCGTTGGCTTAGATGAGAGCGCGAACACCGGGGAGCTGTTTTTT.

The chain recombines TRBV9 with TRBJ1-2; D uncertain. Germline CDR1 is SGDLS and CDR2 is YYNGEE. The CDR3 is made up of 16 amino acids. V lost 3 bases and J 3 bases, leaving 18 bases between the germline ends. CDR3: CASSGESRSGDYGYTF. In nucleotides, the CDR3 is TGTGCCAGCAGCGGGGAGTCGAGGTCTGGCGACTATGGCTACACCTTC.

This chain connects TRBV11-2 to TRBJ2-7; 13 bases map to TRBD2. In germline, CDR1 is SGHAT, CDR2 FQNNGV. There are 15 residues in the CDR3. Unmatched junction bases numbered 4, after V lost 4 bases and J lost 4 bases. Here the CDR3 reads CASSSTSGGAYEQYF. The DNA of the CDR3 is TGTGCCAGCAGCTCAACTAGCGGGGGGGCTTACGAGCAGTACTTC.

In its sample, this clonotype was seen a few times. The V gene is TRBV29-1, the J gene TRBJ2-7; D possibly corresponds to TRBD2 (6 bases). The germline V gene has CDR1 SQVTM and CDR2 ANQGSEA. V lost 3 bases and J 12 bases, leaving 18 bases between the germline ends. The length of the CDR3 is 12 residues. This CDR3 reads CSVDADRERRYF. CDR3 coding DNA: TGCAGCGTTGACGCCGACCGGGAGAGAAGGTACTTC.